The T cell receptor (beta chain) described here comes from a study of technical replicates of blood from a few donors (dated by TCRdb to 2016 to 2017). Regarding this clone: This receptor's antigen is unknown. No much larger clone is present one base from it, and per-base qualities are unavailable.

Including cysteine and phenylalanine, the CDR3 has 13 amino acids. Kept here is only the CDR3 DNA, which spans 39 bases and is read in frame from base 1. From the germline V gene, CDR1 is SGHRS and CDR2 is YFSETQ. The V end gives up 3 bases and the J end 7 bases, leaving 5 bases in the junction not matched to a gene. The library was made by the immunoSEQ multiplex PCR assay. TCRdb's version of the immuneACCESS table is confined to in-frame rearrangements and falls short of the full clone set. An unresolved V gene accounts for under half of the shortfall where checked; the remainder is of unknown origin. This sample holds around 70,000 clones; approximately 93% were observed only once. Jointly, the top ten make up 0.25% to 0.3% of the sample.

The TCR sequence derives from a human donor in good health. Sequencing was carried out using T cells isolated from PBMCs. The chain links TRBV5-1 with TRBJ2-5, with 8 bases aligning to TRBD1. The CDR3 has the sequence CASSSTGVGTQYF. The DNA sequence is TGCGCCAGCAGCTCGACAGGGGTAGGGACCCAGTACTTC.